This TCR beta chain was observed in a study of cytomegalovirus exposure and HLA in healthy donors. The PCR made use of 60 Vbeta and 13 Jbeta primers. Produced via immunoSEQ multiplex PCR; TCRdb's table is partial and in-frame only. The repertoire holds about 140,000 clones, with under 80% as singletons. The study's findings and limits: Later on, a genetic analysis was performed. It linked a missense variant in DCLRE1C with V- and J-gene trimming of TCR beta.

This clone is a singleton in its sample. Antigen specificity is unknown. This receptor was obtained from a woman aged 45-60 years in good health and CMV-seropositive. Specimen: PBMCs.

CDR3 in DNA: TGCGCCAGCAGCTTGGGGACAGGGGGCTCTGGCTACACCTTC. Translated, it gives CASSLGTGGSGYTF. The chain has TRBV5-1 and TRBJ1-2, with 11 bases matching TRBD1. In germline, CDR1 is SGHRS, CDR2 YFSETQ. The CDR3 runs to 14 residues. The V segment lost 0 bases and the J segment 7 bases; nucleotides outside the gene matches: 2. The variable domain in full, completed from reference TRBV5-1 and TRBJ1-2, reads KAGVTQTPRYLIKTRGQQVTLSCSPISGHRSVSWYQQTPGQGLQFLFEYFSETQRNKGNFPGRFSGRQFSNSRSEMNVSTLELGDSALYLCASSLGTGGSGYTFGSGTRLTVV.